These 18 T cell receptor beta chains originate from one sample sequenced in a study of T cell responses to AZD1222 COVID-19 vaccine. This table comes from immunoSEQ multiplex PCR, and its TCRdb copy is limited to in-frame clones, with some not included. Here the sample spans 100,000 to 120,000 clones, 89% being singletons. The specimen was peripheral blood, collected 28 days after the second AZD1222 dose. These receptor sequences come from an adult who received the AZD1222 COVID-19 vaccine.

In its sample, this clone was seen once. This chain uses TRBV18 with TRBJ2-7, with TRBD1 as a possible D gene (5 bases). V dropped 3 bases and J dropped 9 bases, with 12 bases sitting between them. Germline V gene data show CDR1 as KGHSH and CDR2 as LQKENI. This CDR3 region has 12 residues. The CDR3 DNA follows: TGTGCCAGCTCACCGGAAGGGGTAGGGCAGTACTTC. Protein product: CASSPEGVGQYF.

This clone turned up a few times. The V call is TRBV6-4, the J call TRBJ2-7; the match to TRBD2 covers 7 bases. The germline gives CDR1 MRHNA, CDR2 SNTAGT. CDR3 length: 13 amino acids. V shed 3 bases and J 4 bases; nucleotides not matched to a gene: 3. The CDR3 DNA is TGTGCCAGCAGTGAGCGGGAGTCTTACGAGCAGTACTTC. Its protein product is CASSERESYEQYF.

The chain couples TRBV18 to TRBJ2-5; weak D call: TRBD2 (5 bases). The length of the CDR3 is 14 residues. The germline gives CDR1 KGHSH, CDR2 LQKENI. Between the trimmed V and J ends, which lost 1 base and 5 bases, there was a span of 11 bases. The CDR3, as DNA: TGTGCCAGCTCACCACTTGGAGGAACGGAGACCCAGTACTTC. Translated, it gives CASSPLGGTETQYF.

The CDR3 loop is CASEPPPRTGEQYF. The CDR3 region has the DNA TGTGCCAGCGAACCACCCCCCAGGACAGGCGAGCAGTACTTC. V is TRBV18 and J is TRBJ2-7; 7 bases agree with TRBD1. The CDR3 contains 14 residues. Germline V CDR1 and CDR2: KGHSH, LQKENI. J lost 6 bases, V lost 8 bases, and 13 bases had no gene match.

The CDR3 sequence is CASSTGGSGNTIYF. CDR3 nucleotide sequence: TGTGCCAGCAGTACAGGGGGCTCTGGAAACACCATATATTTT. V and J are TRBV28 and TRBJ1-3, with 8 bases lining up with TRBD1. The CDR3 is 14 residues long. Germline CDR1 MDHEN, CDR2 SYDVKM. V lost 5 bases and J lost 0; bases outside the gene matches: 0.

This clone came up once. V and J are TRBV24-1 and TRBJ2-7, with 7 nucleotides matching TRBD2. The length of the CDR3 is 14 residues. Trimming at V came to 3 bases and at J to 6 bases, leaving 7 bases not matched to a gene. Germline V lookup: CDR1 KGHDR, CDR2 SFDVKD. The CDR3 DNA reads as TGTGCCACCAGTGATGTTGGACTAGTGGGCGAGCAGTACTTC. Translated, it gives CATSDVGLVGEQYF.

This chain joins TRBV20-1 and TRBJ1-1; D call uncertain. V shed 5 bases and J shed 6 bases, with 10 bases lying between them. Looked up from germline, CDR1 is DFQATT and CDR2 is SNEGSKA (reference sequence). The CDR3 contains 11 residues. The CDR3 bases are TGCAGTGCTTATGACACCCCTGAAGCTTTCTTT. Its translation: CSAYDTPEAFF.

V and J are TRBV27 and TRBJ1-1, with D uncertain. V lost 6 bases and J 1 base, leaving 9 bases between the germline ends. This CDR3 has 13 amino acids. Germline lookup yields CDR1 MNHEY and CDR2 SMNVEV (reference sequence). CDR3 sequence: CASSVRPNTEAFF. The CDR3 DNA reads TGTGCCAGCAGCGTTAGACCGAACACTGAAGCTTTCTTT.

The chain joins TRBV7-2 to TRBJ2-3; 7 positions agree with TRBD2. With V trimmed by 1 base and J by 3 bases, 7 bases remained unmatched. Germline assignment: CDR1 SGHTA and CDR2 FQGNSA. This CDR3 region has 16 residues. The CDR3 spells CASSLGMLAGTDTQYF. CDR3 coding DNA: TGTGCCAGCAGCTTAGGGATGTTAGCGGGTACAGATACGCAGTATTTT.

J is TRBJ1-1 and V is TRBV7-2, with D unclear. CDR3 length: 12 amino acids. The germline V gene has CDR1 SGHTA and CDR2 FQGNSA. The V end was cut by 3 bases, the J end by 6 bases, with 8 bases between. CDR3 region: CASSLGPAEAFF. The CDR3 region has the DNA TGTGCCAGCAGCTTGGGCCCTGCTGAAGCTTTCTTT.

The V and J genes are TRBV5-1 and TRBJ1-4, with no clear D. Germline CDR1 and CDR2: SGHRS and YFSETQ. The CDR3 extends over 14 amino acids. The V and J ends lost 7 bases and 0 bases respectively, with 10 bases between them. The DNA for the CDR3 is TGCGCCAGCTCCATGACCACAACTAATGAAAAACTGTTTTTT. Its protein product is CASSMTTTNEKLFF.

CDR3 in amino acids: CASSISLGDEQYF. The CDR3 DNA reads as TGTGCCAGCAGCATCTCTCTCGGGGACGAGCAGTACTTC. The J gene is TRBJ2-7, the V gene TRBV7-3, with TRBD2 as a possible D gene (5 bases). This CDR3 spans 13 amino acids. The germline CDR1 and CDR2 sequences are SGHTA and FQGTGA. Trimming removed 5 bases at V and 5 bases at J, with 13 bases between.

This chain connects TRBV7-2 to TRBJ2-7; D gene uncertain. V was shortened by 5 bases and J by 1 base, with 12 bases between the two germline ends. Germline V gives CDR1 SGHTA, CDR2 FQGNSA. The CDR3 totals 14 residues. The CDR3 loop reads CASSPRGSSYEQYF. The DNA of the CDR3 is TGTGCCAGCAGCCCCCGTGGGTCTTCCTACGAGCAGTACTTC.

This clone was counted once. The chain couples TRBV19 to TRBJ1-1; perhaps TRBD1 as D (5 bases). This CDR3 is built from 14 residues. In germline, CDR1 is LNHDA, CDR2 SQIVND (reference sequence). V was trimmed by 7 bases and J by 0 bases, leaving 12 bases between them. CDR3 sequence (DNA): TGTGCCAGTAAGAACGGGGCCGTGAACACTGAAGCTTTCTTT. It specifies CASKNGAVNTEAFF.

This clone is a singleton in its sample. The chain is built from TRBV5-1 and TRBJ2-2; weak D call: TRBD2 (5 bases). V was pared by 3 bases and J by 2 bases, with 11 bases between. The CDR3 contains 15 residues. CDR1 and CDR2 (germline): SGHRS, YFSETQ. The chain's CDR3 is CASSSHGENTGELFF. As DNA, the CDR3 is TGCGCCAGCAGCTCGCACGGGGAAAACACCGGGGAGCTGTTTTTT.

The chain joins TRBV5-4 to TRBJ2-7, with TRBD1 matching over 9 bases. The CDR3 sequence is 15 residues long. V shed 5 bases and J 1 base; nucleotides not matched to a gene: 7. The V gene's germline CDR1 is SGHNT and CDR2 YYREEE (reference sequence). The CDR3 loop reads CASRETGQGSYEQYF. The CDR3 nucleotides are TGTGCCAGCAGGGAGACGGGACAGGGATCCTACGAGCAGTACTTC.

The CDR3 loop is CASSVVTGAGELFF. Written as DNA, the CDR3 is TGTGCCAGCAGCGTAGTAACAGGCGCCGGGGAGCTGTTTTTT. The V call is TRBV9, the J call TRBJ2-2; D may be TRBD1 (5 bases). Deletions cut 0 bases from V and 6 bases from J, with 9 bases between. Per germline, CDR1 SGDLS and CDR2 YYNGEE. The CDR3 extends over 14 amino acids.

The CDR3 coding sequence is TGTGCCAGCAGTTCCCCGGGACTAGCGGGAGGGAGTCTTTACGAGCAGTACTTC. Translated: CASSSPGLAGGSLYEQYF. This chain uses TRBV6-2 or TRBV6-3 with TRBJ2-7; 16 bases align to TRBD2. The CDR3 is 18 amino acids. Germline V CDR1 and CDR2: MNHEY, SVGEGT. The V segment lost 4 bases and the J segment 4 bases; nucleotides outside the gene matches: 10.